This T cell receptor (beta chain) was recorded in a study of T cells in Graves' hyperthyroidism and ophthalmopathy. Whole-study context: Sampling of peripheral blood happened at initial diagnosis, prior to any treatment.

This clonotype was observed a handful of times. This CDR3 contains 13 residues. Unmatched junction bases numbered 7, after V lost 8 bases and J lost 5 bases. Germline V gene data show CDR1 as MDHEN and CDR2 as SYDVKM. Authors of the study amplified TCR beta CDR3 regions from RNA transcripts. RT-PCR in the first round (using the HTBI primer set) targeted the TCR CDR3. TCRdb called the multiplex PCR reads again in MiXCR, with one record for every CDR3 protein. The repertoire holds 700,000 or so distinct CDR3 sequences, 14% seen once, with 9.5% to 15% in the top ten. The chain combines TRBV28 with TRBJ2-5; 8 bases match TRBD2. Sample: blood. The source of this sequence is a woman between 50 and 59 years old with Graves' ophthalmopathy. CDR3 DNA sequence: TGTGCCAGCGCCCCGGGGGGGGGGGAGACCCAGTACTTC. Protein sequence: CASAPGGGETQYF.